Listed below are T cell receptor beta chains from one sample, sequenced in a study of T-cell memory formation after mild COVID-19. Using its own MiXCR run on the 5' RACE reads, TCRdb lists one record per CDR3 protein. The data contain about 260,000 distinct CDR3 sequences, 7% to 10% of them singletons. Material: PBMCs or a T cell subset sorted from them (not recorded which). The receptors were sampled from a man in his late teens or twenties who had mild COVID-19 (a few samples of this study predate the infection). Cell type and time point are not known. Both conserved end residues are part of each CDR3. A D gene is named only where the DNA matches it firmly. Clone size appears in some rows only: once, few, many, or a class for an expanded clone.

clone_size,d_call,v_call,j_call,cdr3_aa,cdr3_nt
NA,NA,TRBV20-1,TRBJ2-4,CSARVPAGDKNIQYF,TGCAGTGCTAGAGTGCCCGCGGGTGACAAAAACATTCAGTACTTC
few,NA,TRBV7-2,TRBJ1-6,CASSFPRDVFLPHSPLHF,TGTGCCAGCAGTTTTCCACGCGATGTTTTCCTACCCCATTCACCCCTCCACTTT
NA,NA,TRBV6-6,TRBJ2-1,CASSYSNRGAGNEQFF,TGTGCCAGCAGTTACTCGAACAGGGGCGCGGGGAATGAGCAGTTCTTC
few,TRBD2,TRBV6-5,TRBJ2-7,CASSDTSGVYEQYF,TGTGCCAGCAGTGACACTAGCGGGGTTTACGAGCAGTACTTC
few,NA,TRBV18,TRBJ1-2,CASSPGLYYGYTF,TGTGCCAGCTCACCGGGACTGTATTATGGCTACACCTTC
few,NA,TRBV7-9,TRBJ2-1,CASSSPNRKVGTNEQFF,TGTGCCAGCAGCTCCCCCAACAGGAAGGTAGGGACCAATGAGCAGTTCTTC
NA,NA,TRBV24-1,TRBJ2-3,CATRLKATDTQYF,TGTGCCACCAGACTTAAGGCCACGGATACGCAGTATTTT
NA,TRBD1,TRBV7-2,TRBJ2-1,CASSLRYRGKPNEQFF,TGTGCCAGCAGCCTCCGCTACAGGGGAAAACCCAATGAGCAGTTCTTC
NA,TRBD1,TRBV10-3,TRBJ1-5,CATAGGQGSYQPQHF,TGTGCCACCGCCGGGGGACAGGGTTCCTATCAGCCCCAGCATTTT
few,TRBD1,TRBV6-2/TRBV6-3,TRBJ2-2,CASSTWTGGNTGELFF,TGTGCCAGCAGTACGTGGACAGGGGGGAACACCGGGGAGCTGTTTTTT
medium-sized,NA,TRBV7-2,TRBJ1-5,CASSLDDIQPQHF,TGTGCCAGCAGCTTAGACGATATCCAACCCCAGCATTTT
NA,NA,TRBV20-1,TRBJ1-2,CSARVDRNRPYGYTF,TGCAGTGCTAGAGTAGACAGGAACCGACCGTATGGCTACACCTTC
few,TRBD1,TRBV5-1,TRBJ2-6,CARGQFSSSGANVLTF,TGCGCCAGGGGACAGTTTTCGAGCTCTGGGGCCAACGTCCTGACTTTC
few,NA,TRBV25-1,TRBJ2-5,CASSAKQTQYF,TGTGCCAGCAGTGCTAAGCAGACCCAGTACTTC
NA,TRBD1,TRBV9,TRBJ1-4,CASNLGQGLNEKLFF,TGTGCCAGCAACTTAGGACAGGGGCTTAATGAAAAACTGTTTTTT
NA,NA,TRBV9,TRBJ2-1,CASSVEGHNEQFF,TGTGCCAGCAGCGTAGAAGGGCACAATGAGCAGTTCTTC
NA,TRBD1,TRBV19,TRBJ2-6,CASRPTGTGYSGANVLTF,TGTGCCAGTAGGCCAACCGGGACAGGGTACTCTGGGGCCAACGTCCTGACTTTC
many,TRBD2,TRBV9,TRBJ2-1,CASSVAGGNTYNEQFF,TGTGCCAGCAGCGTAGCGGGGGGGAATACCTACAATGAGCAGTTCTTC
once,TRBD1,TRBV4-3,TRBJ1-2,CASSQETDRGTNYGYTF,TGCGCCAGCAGCCAAGAAACCGACAGGGGCACTAACTATGGCTACACCTTC
NA,NA,TRBV7-2,TRBJ2-1,CASSLGYSSYNEQFF,TGTGCCAGCAGCTTAGGTTATAGCTCCTACAATGAGCAGTTCTTC
NA,NA,TRBV6-2/TRBV6-3,TRBJ1-6,CASKQELGSPLHF,TGTGCCAGCAAACAGGAACTAGGTTCACCCCTCCACTTT
many,TRBD1,TRBV6-2/TRBV6-3,TRBJ1-2,CASSPDRLYGYTF,TGTGCCAGCAGTCCGGACAGGTTGTATGGCTACACCTTC
NA,NA,TRBV10-3,TRBJ1-1,CAITLGENTEAFF,TGTGCCATCACCCTAGGGGAGAACACTGAAGCTTTCTTT
many,NA,TRBV6-5,TRBJ2-3,CASQDWDTQYF,TGTGCCAGCCAGGACTGGGATACGCAGTATTTT
NA,NA,TRBV4-3,TRBJ2-7,CASSQDEAVREQYF,TGCGCCAGCAGCCAAGATGAGGCGGTGAGGGAGCAGTACTTC
few,TRBD1,TRBV6-5,TRBJ2-3,CASSFTGTGRTQYF,TGTGCCAGCAGCTTTACAGGGACAGGGAGGACGCAGTATTTT
NA,NA,TRBV12-3/TRBV12-4,TRBJ1-1,CASSFRGPTEAFF,TGTGCCAGCAGTTTTCGGGGTCCCACTGAAGCTTTCTTT
NA,NA,TRBV4-3,TRBJ1-4,CASSQDRARPIEELFF,TGCGCCAGCAGCCAAGATCGGGCCCGCCCAATAGAGGAACTGTTTTTT
few,NA,TRBV24-1,TRBJ1-2,CATSDSGTNNGYTF,TGTGCCACCAGTGATTCCGGGACGAACAATGGCTACACCTTC
many,NA,TRBV4-3,TRBJ1-2,CASSQSGDGYTF,TGCGCCAGCAGCCAGTCGGGTGATGGCTACACCTTC
NA,NA,TRBV24-1,TRBJ1-5,CATSIHTGYNQPQHF,TGTGCCACCAGTATACATACAGGGTACAATCAGCCCCAGCATTTT
NA,TRBD2,TRBV7-3,TRBJ2-5,CASSPSGGGQETQYF,TGTGCCAGCAGCCCTAGTGGGGGGGGTCAAGAGACCCAGTACTTC